The 23 T cell receptor beta chains reported below all come from one sample, sequenced in a study of blood T cell repertoires in COVID-19 (dated by TCRdb to about 2020). To prepare the library, the immunoSEQ multiplex PCR assay was applied. TCRdb limited this immuneACCESS table to in-frame rearrangements with V and J called. A share of clones is missing; checked studies link under half to unresolved V genes, and the rest is unexplained. The sample includes some 130,000 clones, with around 88% observed a single time. The top ten clones comprise about 4.4% of the sample. Sequencing was done on a sample of peripheral blood. These receptors came from a man aged 55 to 70 with COVID-19, enrolled during active disease.

The chain is built from TRBV7-9 and TRBJ1-2; 7 positions match TRBD1. CDR1 is SEHNR and CDR2 is FQNEAQ in the germline V gene (reference sequence). There are 14 residues in the CDR3. Trimming removed 7 bases from V and 4 bases from J; junction bases left unmatched: 9. The CDR3 is CASTRGGRGYGYTF. DNA of the CDR3: TGTGCCAGCACCCGAGGGGGCAGGGGCTATGGCTACACCTTC.

The chain uses TRBV29-1 and TRBJ2-5; possible D gene TRBD1, 6 bases. Germline CDR1 reads SQVTM; CDR2 reads ANQGSEA. Trimming stripped 3 bases from V and 5 bases from J, with 13 bases between. This CDR3 spans 13 amino acids. This CDR3 is CSVDLTGLETQYF. CDR3 DNA: TGCAGCGTTGACCTGACAGGCCTGGAGACCCAGTACTTC.

The rearrangement joins TRBV5-1 to TRBJ2-2, with D possibly matching TRBD1 (6 bases). Trimming removed 5 bases from V and 4 bases from J, with 18 bases in between. The CDR3 is 16 amino acids. From germline, CDR1 is SGHRS and CDR2 YFSETQ. The CDR3 coding sequence is TGCGCCAGCAGGGAGGTGGCCCAGGGGCCCACCGGGGAGCTGTTTTTT. Translation: CASREVAQGPTGELFF.

The chain links TRBV5-1 to TRBJ2-7, with TRBD2 matching over 7 bases. Germline V gene sequence: CDR1 SGHRS, CDR2 YFSETQ. The V segment lost 4 bases and the J segment 3 bases; nucleotides outside the gene matches: 13. CDR3 length equals 16 residues. The CDR3, as DNA: TGCGCCAGCAGCCCCGTCGATGTGGGGGGGAACTACGAGCAGTACTTC. This encodes CASSPVDVGGNYEQYF.

This clone was counted between two and nine times. The chain has TRBV4-1 and TRBJ1-1; D is ambiguous. The CDR3 consists of 14 residues. In germline, CDR1 is MGHRA, CDR2 YSYEKL. V was cut by 3 bases and J by 0 bases, with 8 bases left in between. In DNA, the CDR3 is TGCGCCAGCAGCCACTCCCAGATGAACACTGAAGCTTTCTTT. Translated, it gives CASSHSQMNTEAFF.

This chain uses TRBV3-1 (or the pseudogene TRBV3-2) with TRBJ1-2; 10 bases are a match to TRBD1. The CDR3 consists of 15 residues. Per the germline V gene, CDR1 is LGHDT and CDR2 is YNNKEL (reference sequence). V shed 0 bases, J shed 14 bases, and the junction held 12 bases outside the gene matches. CDR3 amino acids: CASSQDRTGTGVKTF. The CDR3 nucleotides are TGTGCCAGCAGCCAAGATCGGACGGGGACAGGGGTGAAAACCTTC.

This chain links TRBV4-1 with TRBJ1-1; the D gene is possibly TRBD1 (6 bases). The CDR3 runs to 19 residues. Trimming pared 0 bases from V and 8 bases from J, leaving 28 bases between. CDR1 MGHRA and CDR2 YSYEKL come from the germline V gene. The CDR3 protein is CASSQESSRGTAQSREAFF. Here the CDR3 DNA reads TGCGCCAGCAGCCAAGAAAGTTCCAGGGGCACGGCTCAGTCTCGAGAAGCTTTCTTT.

This chain joins TRBV5-5 and TRBJ1-2; the D is unclear. Germline V lookup: CDR1 SGHKS, CDR2 YYEKEE (reference sequence). The CDR3 runs to 14 residues. Trimming removed 0 bases from V and 1 base from J, with 7 bases in between. The CDR3 here is CASSLGSDNYGYTF. In DNA, the CDR3 is TGTGCCAGCAGCTTGGGTTCAGATAACTATGGCTACACCTTC.

This clone was observed a single time. The rearrangement joins TRBV27 to TRBJ2-3; D perhaps matches TRBD2 (6 bases). The CDR3 consists of 16 residues. CDR1 is MNHEY, CDR2 SMNVEV, per germline (reference sequence). The V end lost 1 base, the J end lost 4 bases, and 15 bases lay between the germline ends. The CDR3 is CASSLWASVGPDTQYF. The CDR3 DNA is TGTGCCAGCAGTTTATGGGCTAGCGTCGGGCCAGATACGCAGTATTTT.

The chain couples TRBV19 to TRBJ1-1; a weak D match, TRBD1 (5 bases). Germline lookup yields CDR1 LNHDA and CDR2 SQIVND (reference sequence). The CDR3 sequence is 15 residues long. Trimming stripped 7 bases from V and 4 bases from J, with 19 bases between. CDR3 DNA sequence: TGTGCCAGTACCTCCTGGGGACTGGGGGGCACTGAAGCTTTCTTT. Amino acid sequence: CASTSWGLGGTEAFF.

CDR3 residues: CASSPSQGDQPQHF. The CDR3 bases are TGCGCCAGCAGCCCATCACAGGGAGATCAGCCCCAGCATTTT. The gene calls are TRBV5-1 and TRBJ1-5; TRBD1 is a possible D gene (6 bases). With 4 bases removed from V and 5 bases from J, the gap between germline ends came to 13 bases. The germline V gene encodes CDR1 SGHRS and CDR2 YFSETQ. This CDR3 region has 14 residues.

The chain has TRBV6-5 and TRBJ1-5; possible D gene TRBD1, 6 bases. Looked up from germline, CDR1 is MNHEY and CDR2 is SVGAGI. The CDR3 is 14 amino acids. Trimming removed 2 bases from V and 5 bases from J, with 10 bases in between. DNA for the CDR3: TGTGCCAGCAGTTACGGGGGGGCGGATCAGCCCCAGCATTTT. This gives the protein CASSYGGADQPQHF.

This rearrangement joins TRBV7-3 to TRBJ2-1, with D perhaps matching TRBD2 (5 bases). CDR3 size: 14 residues. V lost 5 bases, J lost 3 bases, and 11 bases lay in between. Germline values: CDR1 SGHTA, CDR2 FQGTGA. The CDR3 is CASSLGLGYNEQFF. As DNA, the CDR3 is TGTGCCAGCAGCCTAGGACTGGGCTACAATGAGCAGTTCTTC.

The chain is built from TRBV4-2 and TRBJ1-5; D possibly corresponds to TRBD1 (5 bases). CDR1 is LGHNA and CDR2 is YNFKEQ in the germline V gene. V was trimmed by 0 bases and J by 0 bases, leaving 21 bases between them. The CDR3 totals 20 residues. The CDR3 DNA reads as TGTGCCAGCAGCCAAGATCCCCGAGACGCAAGGGGCTATAGCAATCAGCCCCAGCATTTT. This encodes CASSQDPRDARGYSNQPQHF.

The sample holds one count of this clone. The chain recombines TRBV5-6 with TRBJ1-1; D ambiguous. Trimming shortened V by 4 bases and J by 6 bases, and 10 bases separated the two germline ends. Germline CDR1 is SGHDT and CDR2 is YYEEEE. The CDR3 has 12 amino acids. The CDR3 DNA follows: TGTGCCAGCAGCCCCGGGAGCGCTGAAGCTTTCTTT. Its protein is CASSPGSAEAFF.

The chain is built from TRBV6-4 and TRBJ2-1; 11 bases align to TRBD2. This CDR3 has 14 amino acids. Germline-derived CDR1 and CDR2 are MRHNA and SNTAGT. The J segment lost 9 bases and the V segment lost 6 bases, leaving 7 bases of the junction unmatched. CDR3 DNA: TGTGCCAGCAGGGCTAGCGGGGGGTCGGTTGAGCAGTTCTTC. Residues: CASRASGGSVEQFF.

This clone has a single count. The chain couples TRBV5-1 to TRBJ1-2; no firm D call. The CDR3 sequence is 13 residues long. CDR1 and CDR2 (germline): SGHRS, YFSETQ. V was clipped by 0 bases and J by 7 bases, with 10 bases between them. CDR3 loop: CASSLAAKSGYTF. The CDR3 coding sequence is TGCGCCAGCAGCTTGGCCGCTAAATCTGGCTACACCTTC.

V usage is TRBV28 and J usage is TRBJ2-7; 8 positions match TRBD1. The germline gives CDR1 MDHEN, CDR2 SYDVKM. The CDR3 loop spans 15 amino acids. Trimming took 2 bases from V and 2 from J; bases not matched to a gene: 5. The CDR3 coding sequence is TGTGCCAGCAGTTTAGAGACAGGGGCCACCTACGAGCAGTACTTC. It yields the protein CASSLETGATYEQYF.

The chain is built from TRBV6-5 and TRBJ1-1, with 7 bases aligning to TRBD1. V was pared by 6 bases and J by 0 bases, with 1 base of the junction left unmatched. Germline loops: CDR1 MNHEY, CDR2 SVGAGI. This CDR3 region has 13 residues. CDR3 loop: CASRDRLNTEAFF. The DNA of the CDR3 is TGTGCCAGCAGGGACAGGCTGAACACTGAAGCTTTCTTT.

J is TRBJ1-2 and V is TRBV5-1; 10 bases fit TRBD1. After removal of 4 bases from V and 6 bases from J, the junction contained 15 bases not matched to a gene. CDR1 is SGHRS, CDR2 YFSETQ, per germline. The length of the CDR3 is 17 residues. This CDR3 is CASSQQDRGHIDDGYTF. The CDR3 nucleotides are TGCGCCAGCAGCCAACAAGACAGGGGGCATATTGACGATGGCTACACCTTC.

The chain links TRBV5-1 to TRBJ2-1; 10 positions match TRBD1. Germline V gives CDR1 SGHRS, CDR2 YFSETQ. V trimming: 5 bases; J trimming: 7 bases; junction bases outside the gene matches: 15. The CDR3 is 17 residues long. The CDR3 coding sequence is TGCGCCAGCAGACCCATTCCGGGACAGGGGATTAGGAATGAGCAGTTCTTC. This sequence encodes CASRPIPGQGIRNEQFF.

Points on this clone: At one end, the junction sequence differs from germline, possibly due to a read error. This rearrangement joins TRBV10-2 to TRBJ2-5; 11 nucleotides line up with TRBD2. The CDR3 extends over 15 amino acids. Germline CDR1 and CDR2: WSHSY and SAAADI. CDR3 amino acids: CASSESRTSGRLGDF. CDR3 bases: TGCGCCAGCAGTGAGTCGAGGACTAGCGGGCGCCTGGGGGACTTC.

CDR3 nucleotide sequence: TGCGCCAGCAGTCAAGCGTGGAGGGGCCCACAAGAGACCCAGTACTTC. It yields the protein CASSQAWRGPQETQYF. V gene TRBV23-1 combines with J gene TRBJ2-5, with TRBD2 as a possible D gene (6 bases). TRBV23-1 is an open reading frame whose function is uncertain. Trimming cost V 2 bases and J 2 bases, with 15 bases left between them. The CDR3 totals 16 residues.